Following are 13 T cell receptor beta chains from one sample sequenced in a study of T-cell memory formation after mild COVID-19. One entry per CDR3 protein results from TCRdb running MiXCR on the 5' RACE reads. The table lists approximately 260,000 distinct CDR3 sequences, roughly 15% of them singletons. Sequenced material: PBMCs or a T cell subset sorted from them (not recorded which). The receptor set was obtained from a man younger than 35 who had mild COVID-19 (a few samples of this study predate the infection). Cell type and time point are not known.

The J gene is TRBJ1-3, the V gene TRBV7-2; D is uncertain. Trimming took 4 bases from V and 1 from J, leaving 11 bases between them. The germline V gene encodes CDR1 SGHTA and CDR2 FQGNSA. The CDR3 totals 15 residues. The CDR3 nucleotides read TGTGCCAGCAGCTCATCCCTGGGGTCTGGAAACACCATATATTTT. This sequence encodes CASSSSLGSGNTIYF.

CDR3 amino acids: CSAREPSGVDNEQFF. The CDR3 DNA reads as TGCAGTGCTAGAGAGCCTAGCGGGGTGGACAATGAGCAGTTCTTC. V gene TRBV20-1 combines with J gene TRBJ2-1; 9 bases are a match to TRBD2. The CDR3 totals 15 residues. With 0 bases clipped from V and 5 bases from J, the junction kept 5 bases outside the gene matches. Germline V gene lookup returns CDR1 DFQATT and CDR2 SNEGSKA (reference sequence).

The chain links TRBV12-3 or TRBV12-4 to TRBJ2-5, with D perhaps matching TRBD2 (7 bases). The CDR3 runs 13 residues. V lost 5 bases to trimming and J lost 5 bases, with 12 bases between them. CDR3 protein: CASSPGGPETQYF. Written as DNA, the CDR3 is TGTGCCAGCAGTCCCGGGGGGCCGGAGACCCAGTACTTC.

V and J are TRBV2 and TRBJ1-6, with TRBD1 as a possible D gene (6 bases). With 6 bases removed from V and 10 bases from J, the gap between germline ends came to 13 bases. There are 13 residues in the CDR3. CDR1 is SNHLY and CDR2 is FYNNEI in the germline V gene. CDR3 sequence: CASSPTGRSPLHF. The CDR3 nucleotides read TGTGCCAGCAGCCCCACAGGGCGCTCACCCCTCCACTTT.

The table lists this clonotype with a few counts. The V call is TRBV10-3, the J call TRBJ2-1; TRBD1 agrees at 7 bases. Germline CDR1 is ENHRY and CDR2 is SYGVKD. V lost 5 bases to trimming and J lost 1 base; unmatched junction nucleotides: 5. The CDR3 has 15 amino acids. The CDR3 reads CAISLGQLSYNEQFF. The CDR3 region has the DNA TGTGCCATCAGTTTGGGACAGCTATCCTACAATGAGCAGTTCTTC.

CDR3: CASRGADTEAFF. CDR3 nucleotide sequence: TGCGCCAGTAGGGGTGCCGACACTGAAGCTTTCTTT. V usage is TRBV5-1 and J usage is TRBJ1-1, with D perhaps matching TRBD1 (5 bases). Looked up from germline, CDR1 is SGHRS and CDR2 is YFSETQ. CDR3 length: 12 amino acids. The V end was cut by 8 bases, the J end by 3 bases, with 11 bases between.

This chain uses TRBV4-3 with TRBJ2-3, with unresolved D. V was pared by 0 bases and J by 1 base, with 5 bases between. Germline V gene lookup returns CDR1 LGHNA and CDR2 YSLEER. The CDR3 is made up of 14 amino acids. CDR3 sequence (DNA): TGCGCCAGCAGCCAAGACCTCCGCACAGATACGCAGTATTTT. As protein: CASSQDLRTDTQYF.

The genes are TRBV19 and TRBJ1-2; D gene uncertain. The CDR3 runs to 15 residues. Per the germline V gene, CDR1 is LNHDA and CDR2 is SQIVND (reference sequence). V dropped 5 bases and J dropped 0 bases, with 13 bases sitting between them. The CDR3 sequence is CASSPTASTNYGYTF. CDR3 coding DNA: TGTGCCAGTAGTCCTACAGCGTCGACTAACTATGGCTACACCTTC.

V and J are TRBV11-2 and TRBJ2-2; D not certain. The CDR3 is 12 amino acids. V lost 3 bases, J lost 6 bases, and 5 bases lay in between. Germline CDR1 SGHAT, CDR2 FQNNGV. The CDR3 bases are TGTGCCAGCAGCTTGACGGCCGGGGAGCTGTTTTTT. Its translation is CASSLTAGELFF.

This clonotype has only a few counts. The chain recombines TRBV24-1 with TRBJ2-3; D tentatively reads TRBD1 or TRBD2 (7 bases each). Trimming took off 6 bases at V and 3 bases at J, with 15 bases between the two ends. From germline, CDR1 is KGHDR and CDR2 SFDVKD. The CDR3 has 15 residues. The CDR3 loop reads CATSPGGGSTDTQYF. The CDR3 nucleotides read TGTGCCACCAGTCCAGGGGGAGGGTCGACAGATACGCAGTATTTT.

The chain couples TRBV5-1 to TRBJ1-4; D perhaps matches TRBD1 (5 bases). The CDR3 is 14 residues long. CDR1 is SGHRS, CDR2 YFSETQ, per germline. V was clipped by 0 bases and J by 12 bases, with 15 bases between them. The CDR3 loop is CASSLDRFGLELFF. The DNA of the CDR3 is TGCGCCAGCAGCTTGGACAGGTTCGGCCTGGAACTGTTTTTT.

This clonotype was detected only a few times. The V call is TRBV11-1, the J call TRBJ2-2; maybe TRBD2 (7 bases). Looked up from germline, CDR1 is SGHAT and CDR2 is FQDESV (reference sequence). CDR3 size: 18 residues. V was trimmed by 6 bases and J by 0 bases, leaving 20 bases between them. The CDR3 sequence is CASSKNAGGLPNTGELFF. The CDR3 nucleotides read TGTGCCAGCAGTAAAAACGCCGGGGGGCTACCGAACACCGGGGAGCTGTTTTTT.

CDR3: CASSLRAGEQYF. The CDR3 DNA follows: TGTGCCAGCAGCTTAAGGGCGGGCGAGCAGTACTTC. The chain links TRBV13 to TRBJ2-7; D is perhaps TRBD2 (5 bases). V lost 2 bases and J 6 bases, leaving 8 bases between the germline ends. This CDR3 spans 12 amino acids. Germline CDR1 is PRHDT and CDR2 is FYEKMQ (reference sequence). Using reference TRBV13 and TRBJ2-7 for the parts outside the CDR3, the full variable domain is AAGVIQSPRHLIKEKRETATLKCYPIPRHDTVYWYQQGPGQDPQFLISFYEKMQSDKGSIPDRFSAQQFSDYHSELNMSSLELGDSALYFCASSLRAGEQYFGPGTRLTVT.